These T cell receptor beta chains were read from a single sample in a study of control samples from healthy donors and cancer patients. Using immunoSEQ multiplex PCR, the repertoire was profiled, and TCRdb retains in-frame clones only, with some absent. The repertoire holds around 200,000 clones, 91% seen once, with 1.5% in the top ten. Sequencing used blood. Receptor source: a woman aged 25 to 45 in good health. Both conserved end residues are part of each CDR3.

V	J	CDR3
TRBV15	TRBJ2-3	CATSRDRPPDTQYF
TRBV24-1	TRBJ2-2	CATSDLGSGATGELFF
TRBV2	TRBJ1-3	CASRQGAGNTIYF
TRBV4-1	TRBJ2-5	CASSQETAEKTQYF
TRBV6-6	TRBJ2-5	CASSYSILQETQYF
TRBV6-1	TRBJ1-5	CASSEPITRGAQHF
TRBV7-8	TRBJ2-3	CASSPPRGAGALDTQYF
TRBV6-1	TRBJ1-2	CASSDRGDGYTF
TRBV6-2/TRBV6-3	TRBJ2-3	CASSYGSPTDTQYF
TRBV14	TRBJ2-5	CASSQSGGIAGETQYF
TRBV11-3	TRBJ1-1	CASSFDVNTEAFF
TRBV15	TRBJ1-5	CATSRGNQPQHF
TRBV24-1	TRBJ1-1	CATSSGAGMNTEAFF
TRBV28	TRBJ1-2	CASSPEPGTVYGYTF
TRBV7-9	TRBJ1-1	CASSLGENTEAFF
TRBV19	TRBJ2-5	CASSIGLAGGETQYF
TRBV24-1	TRBJ1-1	CATSIYREEDTEAFF
TRBV2	TRBJ2-5	CASRDPPQETQYF
TRBV4-3	TRBJ2-1	CASSQDGLADNEQFF